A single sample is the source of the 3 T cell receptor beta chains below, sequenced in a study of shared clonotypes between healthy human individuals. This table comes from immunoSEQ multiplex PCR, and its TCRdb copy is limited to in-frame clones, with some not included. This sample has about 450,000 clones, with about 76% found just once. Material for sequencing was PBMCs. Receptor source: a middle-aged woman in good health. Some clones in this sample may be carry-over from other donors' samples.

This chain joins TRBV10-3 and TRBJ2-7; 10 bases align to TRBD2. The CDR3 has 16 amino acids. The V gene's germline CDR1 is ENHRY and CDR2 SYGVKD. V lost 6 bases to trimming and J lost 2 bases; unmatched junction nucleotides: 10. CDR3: CAISGTSERAAYEQYF. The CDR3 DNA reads TGTGCCATCAGCGGGACTAGCGAGCGGGCCGCCTACGAGCAGTACTTC.

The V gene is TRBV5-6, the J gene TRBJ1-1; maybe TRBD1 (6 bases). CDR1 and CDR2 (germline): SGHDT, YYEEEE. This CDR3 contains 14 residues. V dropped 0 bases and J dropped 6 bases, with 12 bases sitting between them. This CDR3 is CASSLVQGHPEAFF. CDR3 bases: TGTGCCAGCAGCTTGGTGCAGGGACATCCTGAAGCTTTCTTT. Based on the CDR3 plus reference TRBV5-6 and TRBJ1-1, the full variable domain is DAGVTQSPTHLIKTRGQQVTLRCSPKSGHDTVSWYQQALGQGPQFIFQYYEEEERQRGNFPDRFSGHQFPNYSSELNVNALLLGDSALYLCASSLVQGHPEAFFGQGTRLTVV.

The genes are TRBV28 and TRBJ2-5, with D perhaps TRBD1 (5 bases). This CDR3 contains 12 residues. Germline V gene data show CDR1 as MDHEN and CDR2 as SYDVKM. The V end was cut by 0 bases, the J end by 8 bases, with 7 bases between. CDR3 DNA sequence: TGTGCCAGCAGTTTATGGGGGCGTACCCAGTACTTC. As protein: CASSLWGRTQYF.